The clone carrying this TCR beta chain was seen only a few times. Its target is unknown. These data originate in a study of T-cell memory formation after mild COVID-19. This CDR3 has 11 residues. Germline V gives CDR1 ENHRY, CDR2 SYGVKD. Trimming cost V 0 bases and J 5 bases, with 1 base left between them. TCRdb re-derived calls from the 5' RACE reads in MiXCR, one entry per CDR3 protein. The data contain 550,000 to 600,000 distinct CDR3 sequences, 17% of them seen just once; the ten biggest clones take up about 7.5%. Study-wide results and caveats: A subset of responding clones appeared in pre-infection memory, suggesting cross-reactive memory joined. Of the contracting clones, CD4+ ones lay mainly in CM and EM, and CD8+ ones in EMRA.

The chain combines TRBV10-3 with TRBJ2-5; D ambiguous. This TCR derives from an adult woman who had mild COVID-19 (a few samples of this study predate the infection). Cell type and time point are not known. Specimen: PBMCs or a T cell subset sorted from them (not recorded which). As DNA, the CDR3 is TGTGCCATCAGTGAGTCGGAGACCCAGTACTTC. Translation: CAISESETQYF.